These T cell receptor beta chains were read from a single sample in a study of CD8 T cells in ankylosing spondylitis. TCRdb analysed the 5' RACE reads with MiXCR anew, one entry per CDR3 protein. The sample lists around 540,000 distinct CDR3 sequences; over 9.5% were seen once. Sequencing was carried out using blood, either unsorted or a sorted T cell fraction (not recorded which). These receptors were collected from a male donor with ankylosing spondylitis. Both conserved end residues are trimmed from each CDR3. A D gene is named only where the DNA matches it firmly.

cdr3_aa: ASSTGTERDGQPQH
v_call: TRBV21-1
d_call: NA
j_call: TRBJ1-5

cdr3_aa: ASSFSPVQTEAF
v_call: TRBV6-2/TRBV6-3
d_call: NA
j_call: TRBJ1-1

cdr3_aa: ASIDGQGQETQY
v_call: TRBV6-1
d_call: TRBD1
j_call: TRBJ2-5

cdr3_aa: ASSARDRAYEQY
v_call: TRBV7-9
d_call: TRBD1
j_call: TRBJ2-7

cdr3_aa: ASSLEGRGYT
v_call: TRBV12-3/TRBV12-4
d_call: NA
j_call: TRBJ1-2

cdr3_aa: ASSLTETEQY
v_call: TRBV12-3/TRBV12-4
d_call: NA
j_call: TRBJ2-7

cdr3_aa: ASSTTRGSGGQETQY
v_call: TRBV7-9
d_call: TRBD2
j_call: TRBJ2-5

cdr3_aa: ASSRDRTYTEAF
v_call: TRBV7-8
d_call: NA
j_call: TRBJ1-1

cdr3_aa: AISAPGSRAF
v_call: TRBV10-3
d_call: NA
j_call: TRBJ1-1

cdr3_aa: SASSGSTKSYNEQF
v_call: TRBV20-1
d_call: NA
j_call: TRBJ2-1

cdr3_aa: ASAELAGATTGEQY
v_call: TRBV7-9
d_call: TRBD2
j_call: TRBJ2-7

cdr3_aa: VTSGSSYNEQF
v_call: TRBV5-6
d_call: TRBD2
j_call: TRBJ2-1

cdr3_aa: ASSQTSGIGETQY
v_call: TRBV27
d_call: TRBD2
j_call: TRBJ2-5

cdr3_aa: SAIQGSRFEQY
v_call: TRBV20-1
d_call: NA
j_call: TRBJ2-7

cdr3_aa: ASSLEGQTNAEAF
v_call: TRBV5-1
d_call: NA
j_call: TRBJ1-1

cdr3_aa: ASSERGSGTVSPLH
v_call: TRBV2
d_call: NA
j_call: TRBJ1-6

cdr3_aa: ASMSYSNQPQH
v_call: TRBV12-3/TRBV12-4
d_call: NA
j_call: TRBJ1-5

cdr3_aa: ASSQTQKNTEAF
v_call: TRBV25-1
d_call: NA
j_call: TRBJ1-1

cdr3_aa: AREGSGKGEQF
v_call: TRBV30
d_call: TRBD2
j_call: TRBJ2-1

cdr3_aa: ASRDTNEQY
v_call: TRBV6-1
d_call: NA
j_call: TRBJ2-7

cdr3_aa: ATSRGAGQGERQPQH
v_call: TRBV15
d_call: TRBD1
j_call: TRBJ1-5

cdr3_aa: SVNWGRDGEQY
v_call: TRBV29-1
d_call: TRBD2
j_call: TRBJ2-7

cdr3_aa: ASRGTGSGYT
v_call: TRBV2
d_call: TRBD1
j_call: TRBJ1-2

cdr3_aa: ASSQMAPSSYNEQF
v_call: TRBV3-1
d_call: NA
j_call: TRBJ2-1

cdr3_aa: ASSVVAGASQYEQY
v_call: TRBV9
d_call: TRBD2
j_call: TRBJ2-7

cdr3_aa: ASSYSIQGAF
v_call: TRBV6-2/TRBV6-3
d_call: NA
j_call: TRBJ1-1

cdr3_aa: ASSGDDEQF
v_call: TRBV11-2
d_call: NA
j_call: TRBJ2-1

cdr3_aa: ASSVQGGNTEAF
v_call: TRBV7-9
d_call: TRBD1
j_call: TRBJ1-1

cdr3_aa: SARDVDRRGGGTSTDTQY
v_call: TRBV20-1
d_call: NA
j_call: TRBJ2-3

cdr3_aa: ASSRESTGELF
v_call: TRBV7-8
d_call: NA
j_call: TRBJ2-2

cdr3_aa: ATSGGRQGTYEQY
v_call: TRBV15
d_call: TRBD1
j_call: TRBJ2-7

cdr3_aa: ASSAGTLNTEAF
v_call: TRBV5-6
d_call: NA
j_call: TRBJ1-1

cdr3_aa: SARTWGARYNEQF
v_call: TRBV20-1
d_call: NA
j_call: TRBJ2-1

cdr3_aa: ATSRDSRVTETQY
v_call: TRBV15
d_call: NA
j_call: TRBJ2-5

cdr3_aa: QLGQEKEEQY
v_call: TRBV21-1
d_call: NA
j_call: TRBJ2-7

cdr3_aa: SVSGQGNTGELF
v_call: TRBV29-1
d_call: TRBD1
j_call: TRBJ2-2

cdr3_aa: ASSLFGIKETQY
v_call: TRBV5-1
d_call: NA
j_call: TRBJ2-5

cdr3_aa: SAAGDPKQETQY
v_call: TRBV20-1
d_call: NA
j_call: TRBJ2-5

cdr3_aa: ASSNRDLGNSPLH
v_call: TRBV7-2
d_call: NA
j_call: TRBJ1-6

cdr3_aa: SAYERLSTEAF
v_call: TRBV20-1
d_call: NA
j_call: TRBJ1-1

cdr3_aa: ASSVRRGQGQPQH
v_call: TRBV7-8
d_call: TRBD1
j_call: TRBJ1-5

cdr3_aa: ASSYAGEGSPLH
v_call: TRBV7-9
d_call: NA
j_call: TRBJ1-6

cdr3_aa: ASSQYRGTEAF
v_call: TRBV2
d_call: TRBD1
j_call: TRBJ1-1

cdr3_aa: SAGRGTNTEAF
v_call: TRBV29-1
d_call: NA
j_call: TRBJ1-1

cdr3_aa: SAHGTSGTDTQY
v_call: TRBV20-1
d_call: TRBD2
j_call: TRBJ2-3

cdr3_aa: ASTFRSTEAF
v_call: TRBV12-3/TRBV12-4
d_call: NA
j_call: TRBJ1-1

cdr3_aa: ASSQGTSGRPLSTDTQY
v_call: TRBV3-1
d_call: TRBD2
j_call: TRBJ2-3

cdr3_aa: SAPPSSGRYNEQF
v_call: TRBV20-1
d_call: TRBD2
j_call: TRBJ2-1

cdr3_aa: ASSDDKWRVNTGELF
v_call: TRBV11-1
d_call: NA
j_call: TRBJ2-2

cdr3_aa: ASSWLLNEKLF
v_call: TRBV7-2
d_call: NA
j_call: TRBJ1-4

cdr3_aa: ASSDTFRDTQY
v_call: TRBV6-1
d_call: NA
j_call: TRBJ2-3

cdr3_aa: ASRKVGEGYGYT
v_call: TRBV6-1
d_call: NA
j_call: TRBJ1-2

cdr3_aa: ASSLVLGEGEQF
v_call: TRBV5-1
d_call: NA
j_call: TRBJ2-1

cdr3_aa: SAHLRETEAF
v_call: TRBV20-1
d_call: NA
j_call: TRBJ1-1

cdr3_aa: ASIGDRVGYGYT
v_call: TRBV6-1
d_call: TRBD1
j_call: TRBJ1-2